One and the same sample provided the 8 T cell receptor beta chains below, sequenced in a study of CD8+CD57+ T cells in acquired aplastic anemia. Genomic DNA, serving as template, underwent TCR beta VDJ and CDR3 profiling. TCRdb used MiXCR to reprocess the reads, holding one entry per CDR3 protein. The sample has about 20,000 distinct CDR3 sequences, less than 40% seen once. Their target antigens are unknown. Overall study findings and caveats: A lower diversity was found for CD8+CD57+ cells than for total CD4+ and CD8+ pools in patients.

CD8+CD57+ cell expansion, shown by flow cytometry, had occurred in the patients selected for sequencing. The sequenced sample consisted of CD8+CD57+ T cells sorted from PBMCs. Subset meaning: bead-enriched CD8+CD57+ effector memory T cells from SAA patients. These receptors were taken from a human donor with aplastic anemia.

This clonotype appeared many times. The V and J genes are TRBV20-1 and TRBJ1-5; D not resolved. Germline V gives CDR1 DFQATT, CDR2 SNEGSKA (reference sequence). CDR3 length: 12 amino acids. V lost 7 bases and J 3 bases, leaving 10 bases between the germline ends. The CDR3 spells CSVGRNNQPQHF. In DNA form, the CDR3 reads TGCAGTGTAGGACGGAACAATCAGCCCCAGCATTTT.

This sequence joins TRBV25-1 and TRBJ2-1; 7 nucleotides agree with TRBD2. This CDR3 contains 12 residues. Germline values: CDR1 MGHDK, CDR2 SYGVNS. V lost 6 bases, J lost 8 bases, and 4 bases stayed unmatched. This chain's CDR3 is CASREGGDEQFF. CDR3 nucleotides: TGTGCCAGCAGGGAGGGAGGGGATGAGCAGTTCTTC. Combining the CDR3 with reference TRBV25-1 and TRBJ2-1 gives the whole variable domain EADIYQTPRYLVIGTGKKITLECSQTMGHDKMYWYQQDPGMELHLIHYSYGVNSTEKGDLSSESTVSRIRTEHFPLTLESARPSHTSQYLCASREGGDEQFFGPGTRLTVL.

This clonotype occurred many times. This rearrangement joins TRBV10-3 to TRBJ2-5, with 7 bases that match TRBD1. With V trimmed by 3 bases and J by 2 bases, 3 bases remained unmatched. CDR1 is ENHRY and CDR2 is SYGVKD in the germline V gene. This CDR3 comprises 14 residues. CDR3 nucleotides: TGTGCCATCAGTGATGGGACAGCTCAAGAGACCCAGTACTTC. This codes for CAISDGTAQETQYF.

Of note for this clonotype: At one end, the junction sequence differs from germline, possibly due to a read error. The chain uses TRBV10-3 and TRBJ2-5; the D gene could be TRBD1 or TRBD2 (5 bases each). CDR1 is ENHRY and CDR2 is SYGVKD in the germline V gene. The CDR3 covers 16 residues. In DNA, the CDR3 is TGTGCCATCAGTGAGTTCGCAGGGACCTTACAGGAGACCCGGTACTTC. Amino acid sequence: CAISEFAGTLQETRYF.

This clonotype was found once. V gene TRBV6-5 combines with J gene TRBJ1-5; 7 positions agree with TRBD1. The CDR3 is 15 amino acids. J was trimmed by 4 bases and V by 6 bases; bases with no gene match: 9. Looked up from germline, CDR1 is MNHEY and CDR2 is SVGAGI. The CDR3 DNA reads TGTGCCAGCAGAGGCGACAGGGCCGGGAATCAGCCCCAGCATTTT. Its protein is CASRGDRAGNQPQHF.

This clonotype turned up a few times. This chain uses TRBV7-3 with TRBJ2-2; TRBD2 agrees at 12 bases. The CDR3 has 16 residues. Trimming at V came to 6 bases and at J to 0 bases, leaving 2 bases not matched to a gene. The germline V gene encodes CDR1 SGHTA and CDR2 FQGTGA. The CDR3, as DNA: TGTGCCAGCAGTCGACTAGCGGGAGCGAACACCGGGGAGCTGTTTTTT. It is translated as CASSRLAGANTGELFF.

This chain joins TRBV5-1 and TRBJ2-5; perhaps D is TRBD1 or TRBD2 (5 bases each). Germline CDR1 is SGHRS and CDR2 is YFSETQ. Trimming cost V 1 base and J 0 bases, with 10 bases left between them. The CDR3 covers 15 residues. The CDR3 DNA is TGCGCCAGCAGCTTGATGAGGGGATACCAAGAGACCCAGTACTTC. Its protein is CASSLMRGYQETQYF.

The chain joins TRBV15 to TRBJ2-1; tentative D call: TRBD1 (5 bases). Deletions cut 0 bases from V and 6 bases from J, with 9 bases between. Germline V gives CDR1 LNHNV, CDR2 YYDKDF (reference sequence). The CDR3 is made up of 14 amino acids. The CDR3 DNA reads TGTGCCACCAGCAGAGAGACAGACTTCAATGAGCAGTTCTTC. Translating gives CATSRETDFNEQFF.